This T cell receptor (beta chain) was sequenced in a study of cytomegalovirus exposure and HLA in healthy donors. Study results and limitations: Most sequenced TCRs were rare (though some public TCRs occurred in many donors). It was reportedly the case that the classifier diagnosed cytomegalovirus status with high specificity and sensitivity. The study designated about 180 TCR beta chains cytomegalovirus-associated.

This CDR3 region has 15 residues. Germline loops: CDR1 MNHEY, CDR2 SMNVEV (reference sequence). With V trimmed by 3 bases and J by 5 bases, 9 bases remained unmatched. It was the approximately 110-subject validation cohort, separate from the approximately 620-subject first cohort, to which the donors belonged. Only in-frame clones appear in the TCRdb table, and some are missing; sequencing was by immunoSEQ multiplex PCR. The repertoire holds some 240,000 clones, with less than 90% as singletons. As to this clone: Its antigen is not identified.

The genes are TRBV27 and TRBJ1-2; 7 bases are shared with TRBD1. The sequenced sample consisted of PBMCs. The clonotype comes from a woman under 30 in good health and CMV-seronegative. In DNA, the CDR3 is TGTGCCAGCAGTTTTCTTCGGGACAGAGCTTATGGCTACACCTTC. Translated, it gives CASSFLRDRAYGYTF.